This T cell receptor (beta chain) was profiled in a study of cytomegalovirus exposure and HLA in healthy donors. The V and J ends lost 6 bases and 7 bases, in that order; junction bases with no gene match: 5. The CDR3 sequence is 11 residues long. Germline-derived CDR1 and CDR2 are SQVTM and ANQGSEA. Primers included in the PCR were 60 Vbeta and 13 Jbeta primers. Sequencing was performed with immunoSEQ multiplex PCR; in TCRdb, only in-frame clones are kept and a portion is missing. The sample has 20,000 to 25,000 clones. A note on this clone: The antigen remains unidentified.

Findings and caveats of the study: Sequencing likely produced, as an artifact, a cluster of highly shared sequence variants. HLA-A and HLA-B allele assignments for most subjects were reportedly predicted accurately using TCR beta sequences. Several of the most significant clusters appeared linked to common viral pathogens, based on a later analysis.

This sequence joins TRBV29-1 and TRBJ1-2, with 7 bases fitting TRBD1. The clonotype originates from a man aged 55 to 70 in good health and CMV-seropositive. Material for sequencing was PBMCs. CDR3 amino acids: CSVGQSCGYTF. The CDR3 bases are TGCAGCGTGGGACAGAGCTGTGGCTACACCTTC.